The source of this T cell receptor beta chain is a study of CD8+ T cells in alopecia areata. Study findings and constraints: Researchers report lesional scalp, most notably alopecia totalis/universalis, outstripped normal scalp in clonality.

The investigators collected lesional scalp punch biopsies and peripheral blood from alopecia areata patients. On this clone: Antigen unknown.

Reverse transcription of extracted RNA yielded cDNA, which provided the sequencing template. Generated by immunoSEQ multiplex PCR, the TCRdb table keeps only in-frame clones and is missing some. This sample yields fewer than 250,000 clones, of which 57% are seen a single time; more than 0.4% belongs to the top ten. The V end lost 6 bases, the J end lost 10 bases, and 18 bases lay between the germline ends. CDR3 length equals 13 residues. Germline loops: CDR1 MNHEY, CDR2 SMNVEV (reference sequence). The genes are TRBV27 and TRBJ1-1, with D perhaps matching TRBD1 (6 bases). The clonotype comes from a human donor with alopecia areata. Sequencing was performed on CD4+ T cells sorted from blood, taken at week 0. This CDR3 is CASRSWDTLSAFF. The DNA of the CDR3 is TGTGCCAGCAGGTCCTGGGACACGTTGTCAGCTTTCTTT.